This TCR beta chain was obtained from a study of shared clonotypes between healthy human individuals. The CDR3 sequence is 16 residues long. The ends were cut back, 3 bases at V and 2 bases at J, with 14 bases in the middle. Looked up from germline, CDR1 is MNHEY and CDR2 is SMNVEV (reference sequence). The material for each subset, its genomic DNA, was split evenly across several immunoSEQ plates. Per the original data handling: ImmunoSEQ junction-only sequences lacked quality scores, so their filtering differed. TCRdb keeps only in-frame clones here, not all; method: immunoSEQ multiplex PCR. Clonal size and the V and J genes are those of that table, whereas D and trimming came from the DNA. The table includes about 2.3 million clones, less than 95% detected once.

The chain joins TRBV27 to TRBJ2-1; D may match TRBD1 or TRBD2 (5 bases each). Specimen: naive CD4+ T cells from PBMCs. The subset was: CD45RA+ positively selected. The sequence was obtained from a man younger than 30 in good health. Some clones in this sample may be carry-over from other donors' samples. CDR3 in amino acids: CASSFPERGAYNEQFF. CDR3 sequence (DNA): TGTGCCAGCAGTTTCCCGGAGAGAGGGGCCTACAATGAGCAGTTCTTC.